The entry below gives a single T cell receptor beta chain sequence along with its context. Its antigen is not identified. The data derive from a study of TIL therapy for anti-PD-1-resistant metastatic lung cancer. The germline V gene has CDR1 LGHNA and CDR2 YSLEER. V was cut by 0 bases and J by 4 bases, with 9 bases left in between. The CDR3 covers 14 residues. This was the immunoSEQ v3 assay. Sequencing was performed with immunoSEQ multiplex PCR; in TCRdb, only in-frame clones are kept and a portion is missing. Of about 50,000 clones in the sample, less than 75% were seen once. The study, taken as a whole, reports: TIL cultures after expansion showed higher clonality and lower diversity than baseline tumor (median around 5.9% vs 31%).

The sample's time point: pre-treatment sample, taken before nivolumab and TIL therapy. Tumor tissue came from excised metastases, mostly pleural nodules or supraclavicular lymph nodes. Patients then received nivolumab; progressors got lymphodepletion, TIL and IL-2. Adults with stage 4 NSCLC were enrolled in a phase I trial. This TCR was recovered from a person aged 25 to 85 with non-small cell lung cancer. The sample here was tumor tissue, taken at baseline. This sequence joins TRBV4-3 and TRBJ1-2; D gene uncertain. Here the CDR3 DNA reads TGCGCCAGCAGCCAAGACGTTAACAGCTATGGCTACACCTTC. This sequence encodes CASSQDVNSYGYTF.